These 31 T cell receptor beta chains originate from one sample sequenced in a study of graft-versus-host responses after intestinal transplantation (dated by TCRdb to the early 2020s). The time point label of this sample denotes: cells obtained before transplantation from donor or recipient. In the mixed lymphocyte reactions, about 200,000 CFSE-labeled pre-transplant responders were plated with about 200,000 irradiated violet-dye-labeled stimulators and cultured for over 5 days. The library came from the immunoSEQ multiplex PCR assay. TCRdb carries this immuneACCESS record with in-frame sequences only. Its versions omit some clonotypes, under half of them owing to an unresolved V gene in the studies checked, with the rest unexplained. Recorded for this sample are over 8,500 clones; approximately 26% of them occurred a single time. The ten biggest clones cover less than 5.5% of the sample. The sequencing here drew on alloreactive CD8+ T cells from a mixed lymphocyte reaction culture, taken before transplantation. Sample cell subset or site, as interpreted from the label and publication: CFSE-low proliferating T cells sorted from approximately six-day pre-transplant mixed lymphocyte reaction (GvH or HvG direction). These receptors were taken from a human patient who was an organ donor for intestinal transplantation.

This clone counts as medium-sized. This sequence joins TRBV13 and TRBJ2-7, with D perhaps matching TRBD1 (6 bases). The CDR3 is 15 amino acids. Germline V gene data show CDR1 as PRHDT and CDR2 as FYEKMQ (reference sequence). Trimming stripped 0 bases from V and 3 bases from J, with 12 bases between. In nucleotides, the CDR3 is TGTGCCAGCAGCTTAGGCCGAGGGACAATCTACGAGCAGTACTTC. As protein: CASSLGRGTIYEQYF.

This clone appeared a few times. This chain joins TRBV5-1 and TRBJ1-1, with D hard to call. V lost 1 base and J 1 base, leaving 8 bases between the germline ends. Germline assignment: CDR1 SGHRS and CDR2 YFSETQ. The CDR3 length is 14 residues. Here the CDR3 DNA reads TGCGCCAGCAGCTTGATGTCAGGGAACACTGAAGCTTTCTTT. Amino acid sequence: CASSLMSGNTEAFF.

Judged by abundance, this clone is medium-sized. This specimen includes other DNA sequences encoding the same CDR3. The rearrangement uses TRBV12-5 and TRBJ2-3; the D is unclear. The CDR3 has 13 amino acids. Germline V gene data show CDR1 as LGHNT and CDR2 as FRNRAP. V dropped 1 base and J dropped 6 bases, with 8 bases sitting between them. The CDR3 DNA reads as TGTGCTAGTGGTTTGGGCCTCACTGATACGCAGTATTTT. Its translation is CASGLGLTDTQYF.

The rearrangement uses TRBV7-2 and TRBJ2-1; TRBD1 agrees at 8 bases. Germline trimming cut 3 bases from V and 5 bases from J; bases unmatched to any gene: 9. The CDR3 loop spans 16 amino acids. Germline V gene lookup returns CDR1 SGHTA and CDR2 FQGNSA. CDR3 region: CASSFPRNRGNNEQFF. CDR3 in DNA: TGTGCCAGCAGCTTCCCCCGGAACAGGGGGAACAATGAGCAGTTCTTC.

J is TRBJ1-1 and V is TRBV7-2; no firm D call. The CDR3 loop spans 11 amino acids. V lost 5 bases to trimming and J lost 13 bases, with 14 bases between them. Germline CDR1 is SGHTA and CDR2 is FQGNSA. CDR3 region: CASSATEGHFF. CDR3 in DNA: TGTGCCAGCAGCGCGACGGAGGGCCATTTCTTT. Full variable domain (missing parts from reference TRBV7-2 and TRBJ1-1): GAGVSQSPSNKVTEKGKDVELRCDPISGHTALYWYRQSLGQGLEFLIYFQGNSAPDKSGLPSDRFSAERTGGSVSTLTIQRTQQEDSAVYLCASSATEGHFFGQGTRLTVV.

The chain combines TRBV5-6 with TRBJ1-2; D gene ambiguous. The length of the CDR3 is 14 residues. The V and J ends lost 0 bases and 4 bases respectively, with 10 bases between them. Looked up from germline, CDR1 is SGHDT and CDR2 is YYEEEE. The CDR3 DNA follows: TGTGCCAGCAGCTTGGTGTTGGGAAGCTATGGCTACACCTTC. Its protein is CASSLVLGSYGYTF. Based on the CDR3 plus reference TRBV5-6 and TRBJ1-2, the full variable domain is DAGVTQSPTHLIKTRGQQVTLRCSPKSGHDTVSWYQQALGQGPQFIFQYYEEEERQRGNFPDRFSGHQFPNYSSELNVNALLLGDSALYLCASSLVLGSYGYTFGSGTRLTVV.

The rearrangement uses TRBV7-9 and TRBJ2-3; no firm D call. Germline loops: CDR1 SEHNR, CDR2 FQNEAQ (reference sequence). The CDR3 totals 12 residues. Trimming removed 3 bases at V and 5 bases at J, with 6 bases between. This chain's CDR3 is CASSFVLDTQYF. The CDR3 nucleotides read TGTGCCAGCAGCTTTGTTTTAGATACGCAGTATTTT.

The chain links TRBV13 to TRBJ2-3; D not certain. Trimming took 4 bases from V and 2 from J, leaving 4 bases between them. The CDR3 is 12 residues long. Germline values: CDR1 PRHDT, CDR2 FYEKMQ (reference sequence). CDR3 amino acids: CASSSFTDTQYF. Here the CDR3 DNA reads TGTGCCAGCAGCTCATTCACAGATACGCAGTATTTT.

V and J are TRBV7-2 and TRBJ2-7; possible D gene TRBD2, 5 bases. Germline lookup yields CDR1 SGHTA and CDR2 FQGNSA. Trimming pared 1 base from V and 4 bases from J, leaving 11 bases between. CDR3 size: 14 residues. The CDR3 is CASSLGTLPYEQYF. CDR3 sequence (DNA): TGTGCCAGCAGCTTAGGGACTTTACCTTACGAGCAGTACTTC.

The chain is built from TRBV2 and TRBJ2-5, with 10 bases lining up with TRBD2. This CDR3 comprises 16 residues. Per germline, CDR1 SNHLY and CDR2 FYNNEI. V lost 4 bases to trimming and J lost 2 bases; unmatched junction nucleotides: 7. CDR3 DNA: TGTGCCAGCAGTGGTATAGCGGGGGGCCCGCAAGAGACCCAGTACTTC. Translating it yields CASSGIAGGPQETQYF.

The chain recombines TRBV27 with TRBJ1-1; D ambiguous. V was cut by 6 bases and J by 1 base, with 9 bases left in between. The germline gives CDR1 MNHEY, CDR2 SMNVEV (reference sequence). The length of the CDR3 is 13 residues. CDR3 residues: CASSWAANTEAFF. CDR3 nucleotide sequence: TGTGCCAGCAGCTGGGCAGCGAACACTGAAGCTTTCTTT.

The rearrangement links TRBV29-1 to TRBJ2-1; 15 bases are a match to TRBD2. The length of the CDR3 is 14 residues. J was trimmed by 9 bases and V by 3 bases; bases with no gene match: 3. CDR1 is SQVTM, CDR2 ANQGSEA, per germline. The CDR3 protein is CSVEGTSGGPEQFF. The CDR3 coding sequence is TGCAGCGTTGAGGGGACTAGCGGGGGGCCTGAGCAGTTCTTC.

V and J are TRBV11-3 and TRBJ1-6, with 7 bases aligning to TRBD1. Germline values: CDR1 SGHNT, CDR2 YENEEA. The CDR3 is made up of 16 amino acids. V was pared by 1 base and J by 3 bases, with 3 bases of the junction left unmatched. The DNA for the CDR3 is TGTGCCAGCAGCTTAGCTGGACAGGACTATAATTCACCCCTCCACTTT. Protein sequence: CASSLAGQDYNSPLHF. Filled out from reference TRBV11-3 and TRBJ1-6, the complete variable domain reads EAGVVQSPRYKIIEKKQPVAFWCNPISGHNTLYWYLQNLGQGPELLIRYENEEAVDDSQLPKDRFSAERLKGVDSTLKIQPAELGDSAVYLCASSLAGQDYNSPLHFGNGTRLTVT.

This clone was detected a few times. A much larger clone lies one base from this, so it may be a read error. Written as DNA, the CDR3 is TGTGCCAGCAGCTGGGTGCCGGGACTAGCGGGAGGGCCCGAGCAGTACTTC. Encoded protein: CASSWVPGLAGGPEQYF. The V gene is TRBV5-4, the J gene TRBJ2-7; 16 nucleotides line up with TRBD2. Germline loops: CDR1 SGHNT, CDR2 YYREEE (reference sequence). The CDR3 spans 17 residues. Trimming removed 3 bases from V and 6 bases from J; junction bases left unmatched: 9.

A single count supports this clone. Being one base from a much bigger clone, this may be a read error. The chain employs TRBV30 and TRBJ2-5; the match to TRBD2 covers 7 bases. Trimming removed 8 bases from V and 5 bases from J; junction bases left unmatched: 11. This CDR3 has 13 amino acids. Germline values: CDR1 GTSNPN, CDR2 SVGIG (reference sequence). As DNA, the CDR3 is TGTGCCGGGGAGAGCGGGGTCGATGAGACCCAGTACTTC. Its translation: CAGESGVDETQYF.

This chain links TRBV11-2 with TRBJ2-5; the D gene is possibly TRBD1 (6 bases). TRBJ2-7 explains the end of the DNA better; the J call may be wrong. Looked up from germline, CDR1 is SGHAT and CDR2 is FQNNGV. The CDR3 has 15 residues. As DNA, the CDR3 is TGTGCCAGCATCCCGGGGCAGGGGCTTAACTACGAGCAGTACTTC. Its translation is CASIPGQGLNYEQYF.

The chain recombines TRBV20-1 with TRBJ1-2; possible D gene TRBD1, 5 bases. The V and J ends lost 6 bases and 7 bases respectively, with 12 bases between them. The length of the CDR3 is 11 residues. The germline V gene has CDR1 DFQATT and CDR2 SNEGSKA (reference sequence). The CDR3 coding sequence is TGCAGTGCGTTAGGGGAGGGTGGCTACACCTTC. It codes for CSALGEGGYTF.

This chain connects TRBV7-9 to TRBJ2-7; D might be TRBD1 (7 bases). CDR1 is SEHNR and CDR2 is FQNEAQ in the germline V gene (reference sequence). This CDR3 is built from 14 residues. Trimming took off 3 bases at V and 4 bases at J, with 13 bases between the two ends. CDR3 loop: CASSLEGAQYEQYF. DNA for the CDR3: TGTGCCAGCAGCTTGGAGGGGGCGCAGTACGAGCAGTACTTC.

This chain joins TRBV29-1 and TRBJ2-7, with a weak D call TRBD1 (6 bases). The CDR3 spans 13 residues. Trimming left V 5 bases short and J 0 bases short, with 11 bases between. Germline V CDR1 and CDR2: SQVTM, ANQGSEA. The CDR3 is CSVRAGDSYEQYF. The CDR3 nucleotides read TGCAGCGTTCGGGCAGGGGACTCCTACGAGCAGTACTTC.

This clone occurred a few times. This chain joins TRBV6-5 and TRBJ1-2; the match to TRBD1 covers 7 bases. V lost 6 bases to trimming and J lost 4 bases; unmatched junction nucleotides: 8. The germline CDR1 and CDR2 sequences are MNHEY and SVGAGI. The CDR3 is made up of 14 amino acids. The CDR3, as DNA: TGTGCCAGCAGCCCGGGACAGCGCTTCTATGGCTACACCTTC. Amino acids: CASSPGQRFYGYTF.

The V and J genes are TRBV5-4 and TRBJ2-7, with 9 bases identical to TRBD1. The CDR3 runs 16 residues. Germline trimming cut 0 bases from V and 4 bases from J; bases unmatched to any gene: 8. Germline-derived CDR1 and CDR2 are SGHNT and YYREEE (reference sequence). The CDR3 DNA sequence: TGTGCCAGCAGCTTGGCCGGGGGACAGGGAGGGTACGAGCAGTACTTC. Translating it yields CASSLAGGQGGYEQYF.

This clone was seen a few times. The CDR3 DNA follows: TGTGCCAGCAGTTGGGGCGCCAGCTCCTACGAGCAGTACTTC. Its translation: CASSWGASSYEQYF. J is TRBJ2-7 and V is TRBV27; possibly TRBD1 for D (5 bases). CDR1 MNHEY and CDR2 SMNVEV come from the germline V gene (reference sequence). Trimming stripped 4 bases from V and 0 bases from J, with 10 bases between. This CDR3 region has 14 residues.

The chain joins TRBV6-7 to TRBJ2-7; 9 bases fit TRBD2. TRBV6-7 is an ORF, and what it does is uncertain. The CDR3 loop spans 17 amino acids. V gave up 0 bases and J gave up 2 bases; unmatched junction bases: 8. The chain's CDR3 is CASSYSTAAGGTYEQYF. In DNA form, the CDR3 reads TGTGCCAGCAGTTACTCGACGGCAGCGGGGGGAACCTACGAGCAGTACTTC.

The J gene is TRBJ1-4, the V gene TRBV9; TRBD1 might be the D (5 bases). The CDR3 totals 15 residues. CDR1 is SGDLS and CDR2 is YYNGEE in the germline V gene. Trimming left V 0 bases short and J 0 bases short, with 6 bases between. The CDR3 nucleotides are TGTGCCAGCAGCGTAGGGGGCGCAACTAATGAAAAACTGTTTTTT. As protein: CASSVGGATNEKLFF. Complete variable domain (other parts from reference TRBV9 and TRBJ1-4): DSGVTQTPKHLITATGQRVTLRCSPRSGDLSVYWYQQSLDQGLQFLIQYYNGEERAKGNILERFSAQQFPDLHSELNLSSLELGDSALYFCASSVGGATNEKLFFGSGTQLSVL.

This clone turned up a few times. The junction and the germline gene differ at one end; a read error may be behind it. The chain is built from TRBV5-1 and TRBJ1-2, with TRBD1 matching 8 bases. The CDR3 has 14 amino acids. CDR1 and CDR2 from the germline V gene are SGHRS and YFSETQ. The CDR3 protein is CASSPEGQVFGYTF. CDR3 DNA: TGTGCCAGCAGCCCCGAGGGACAGGTCTTTGGCTACACCTTC.

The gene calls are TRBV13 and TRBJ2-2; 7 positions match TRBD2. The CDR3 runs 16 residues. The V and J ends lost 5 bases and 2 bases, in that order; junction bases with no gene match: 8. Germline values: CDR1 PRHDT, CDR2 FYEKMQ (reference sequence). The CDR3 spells CASSRGEGRNTGELFF. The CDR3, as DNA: TGTGCCAGCAGCCGGGGGGAAGGTAGAAACACCGGGGAGCTGTTTTTT.

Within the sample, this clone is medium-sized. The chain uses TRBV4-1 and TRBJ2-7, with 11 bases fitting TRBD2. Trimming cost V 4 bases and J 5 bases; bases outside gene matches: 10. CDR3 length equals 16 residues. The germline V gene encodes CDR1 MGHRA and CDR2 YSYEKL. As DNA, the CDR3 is TGCGCCAGCAGCCCGCAAATAGCGGGAGGGCGCCACGAGCAGTACTTC. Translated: CASSPQIAGGRHEQYF.

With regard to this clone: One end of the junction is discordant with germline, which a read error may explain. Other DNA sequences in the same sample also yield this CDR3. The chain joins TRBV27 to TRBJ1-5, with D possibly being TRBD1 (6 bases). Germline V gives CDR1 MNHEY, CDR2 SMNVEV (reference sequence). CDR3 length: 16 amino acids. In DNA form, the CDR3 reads TGTGCCAGCCGCGCAGGGGCCGGTTCTAGCAATCAGCCCCAGCACTTT. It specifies CASRAGAGSSNQPQHF.

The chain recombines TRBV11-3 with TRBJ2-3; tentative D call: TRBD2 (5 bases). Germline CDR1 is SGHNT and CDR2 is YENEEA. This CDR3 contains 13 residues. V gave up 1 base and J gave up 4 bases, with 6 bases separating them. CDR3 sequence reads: CASSLVGADTQYF. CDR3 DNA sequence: TGTGCCAGCAGCTTAGTCGGGGCAGATACGCAGTATTTT.

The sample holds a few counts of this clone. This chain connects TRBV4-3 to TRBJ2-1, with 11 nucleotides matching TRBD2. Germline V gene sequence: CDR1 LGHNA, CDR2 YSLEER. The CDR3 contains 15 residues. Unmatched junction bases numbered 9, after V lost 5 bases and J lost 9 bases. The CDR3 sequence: CASSDIAGGPGEQFF. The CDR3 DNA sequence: TGCGCCAGCAGCGACATAGCGGGGGGGCCCGGTGAGCAGTTCTTC.

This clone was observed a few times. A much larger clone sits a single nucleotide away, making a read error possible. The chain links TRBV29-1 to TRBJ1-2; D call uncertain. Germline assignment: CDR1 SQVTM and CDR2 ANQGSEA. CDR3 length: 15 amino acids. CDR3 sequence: CIVERGGELPYGYTF. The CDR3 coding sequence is TGCATCGTTGAACGCGGCGGCGAATTACCCTATGGCTACACCTTC.